This TCR beta chain appears in the sequencing data of a study of tumor and adjacent non-tumor tissue in lung cancer (dated by TCRdb to 2016 to 2019). For context, the study as a whole: By cancer type, the cohort comprised some twelve adenocarcinoma patients, a couple of squamous cell carcinoma patients and 1 small cell lung cancer patient. The 15 or so patients were aged roughly 30 to 80 years, included about 10 men and 5 women, and had TNM stage I to III disease. Sequencing generated a total of some 130 million productive TCRbeta reads, averaging roughly 4.2 million reads per sample. Using bulk TCRbeta repertoires from 15 lung cancer patients, the study set lung tumor tissue side by side with matched distant non-tumor lung tissue. For each patient, one tumor sample and one normal lung sample were taken, giving around 30 paired specimens that underwent TCRbeta CDR3 sequencing.

Bulk unsorted tissue served as the source for RNA extraction, and RNA quality was assessed using a NanoDrop ND-1000 and an Agilent 2100. The donors were newly diagnosed lung cancer patients admitted for thoracic surgery in China from August to November 2014 who had not received prior chemotherapy. Patients with previous radiotherapy or chemotherapy, or with another concurrent cancer, were excluded from the study. Pieces of surgical tissue measuring about 1-2.1 cm3 were kept in RNAlater solution and stored at -80 degrees C until use. What the authors observed across the whole study: TCR diversity was significantly higher in younger patients, and higher tumor TCR diversity was associated with shorter overall and disease-free survival. With only roughly 16 patients in the cohort, the authors noted that larger samples and more detailed clinical data are needed. Significantly higher TCR diversity (inverse Simpson) was observed in tumor tissue than in normal lung tissue (roughly 470 vs 170, P = 0.0075, Mann-Whitney U test). A significantly larger cumulative share of the repertoire was made up by the top 100 clones in normal lung than in tumor tissue. The sequencing platform is not named in the methods, and unique molecular identifiers are not mentioned. Because peripheral blood was not sequenced, blood TCRbeta repertoires in the lung cancer patients of the study were not examined.

Regarding this clonotype: Its antigen is not yet known. Base quality data are lacking; no much larger clone is found one base away.

Libraries came from multiplex PCR. The reads were generated on an Illumina HiSeq 2500. TCRbeta libraries were constructed through three rounds of nested PCR with primers (Table S4) according to protocols adapted from ARM-PCR. Before sequencing, PCR products in the 200-500 bp range were cut out of the gel and cleaned up using the QIAquick gel extraction kit. For the original study's pipeline: Reads were cleaned using Trimmomatic, were merged into complete CDR3 sequences using FLASH, and were assigned to V(D)J germline segments using MiTCR. Clonal diversity was calculated as the inverse Simpson's index using VDJtools. In-frame sequences without a premature stop codon were defined as productive reads. TCRdb applied fastp at Q25 and MiXCR to the public reads, then kept only in-frame beta chains. Rows matching on CDR3 protein sequence are summarized as one entry with the most common DNA and genes. Clone size and V and J calls follow TCRdb, not the original study. Here the sample has about 79,000 distinct CDR3 sequences; 72% occur a single time. Together, the top ten hold approximately 10% of the sample.

V is cut by 3 bases and J by 13 bases, and the space between the germline ends is 19 bases. The CDR3 starts with the cysteine, ends with the phenylalanine, and has 13 residues. Only the CDR3 DNA is retained, 39 bases long and in frame from the first base. The clonotype was recovered from a woman in her forties with non-small cell lung cancer. The rearranged chain carries TRBV12-3 or TRBV12-4 and TRBJ2-7; no D gene call is confident. The sequencing sample was made of lung tumor tissue. The CDR3 region has the sequence CASSFKGNYEYYF. The DNA is as follows: TGTGCCAGCAGTTTTAAGGGCAACTACGAGTACTACTTC.